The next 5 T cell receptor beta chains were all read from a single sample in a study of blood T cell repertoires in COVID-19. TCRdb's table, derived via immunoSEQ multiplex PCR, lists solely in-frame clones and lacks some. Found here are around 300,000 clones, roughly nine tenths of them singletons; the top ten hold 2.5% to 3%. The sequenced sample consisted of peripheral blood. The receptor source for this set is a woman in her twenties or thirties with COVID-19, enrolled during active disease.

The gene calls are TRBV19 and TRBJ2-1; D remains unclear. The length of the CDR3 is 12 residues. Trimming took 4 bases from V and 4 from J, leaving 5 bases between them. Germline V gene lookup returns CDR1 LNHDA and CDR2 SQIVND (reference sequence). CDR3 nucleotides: TGTGCCAGTAGTACGGGTTACAATGAGCAGTTCTTC. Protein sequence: CASSTGYNEQFF.

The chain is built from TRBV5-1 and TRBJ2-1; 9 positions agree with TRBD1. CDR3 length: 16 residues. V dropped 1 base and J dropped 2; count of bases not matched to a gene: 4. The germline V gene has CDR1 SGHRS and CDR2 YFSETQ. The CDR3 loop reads CASSLLGTGTYNEQFF. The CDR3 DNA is TGCGCCAGCAGCTTGCTCGGGACAGGGACCTACAATGAGCAGTTCTTC.

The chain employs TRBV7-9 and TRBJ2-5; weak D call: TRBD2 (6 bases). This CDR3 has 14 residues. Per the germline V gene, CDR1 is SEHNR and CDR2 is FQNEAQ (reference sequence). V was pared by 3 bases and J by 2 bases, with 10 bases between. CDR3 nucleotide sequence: TGTGCCAGCAGCTTTGGAGGGGAACAAGAGACCCAGTACTTC. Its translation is CASSFGGEQETQYF.

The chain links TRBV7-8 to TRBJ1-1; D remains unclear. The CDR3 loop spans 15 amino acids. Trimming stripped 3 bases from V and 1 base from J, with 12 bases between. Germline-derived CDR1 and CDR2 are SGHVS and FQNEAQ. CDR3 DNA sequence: TGTGCCAGCAGCTTTGCCCTCCAGGCGAACACTGAAGCTTTCTTT. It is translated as CASSFALQANTEAFF.

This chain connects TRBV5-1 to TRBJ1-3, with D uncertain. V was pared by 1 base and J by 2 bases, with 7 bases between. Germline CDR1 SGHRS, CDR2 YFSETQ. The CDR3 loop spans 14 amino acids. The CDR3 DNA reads TGCGCCAGCAGCTTGTTGGGCACTGGAAACACCATATATTTT. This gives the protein CASSLLGTGNTIYF.